These 32 T cell receptor beta chains came from one sample sequenced in a study of shared clonotypes between healthy human individuals. Terminally differentiated effector memory CD45RA+ cells were excluded by CCR7 positive selection of CD45RO-negative cells. Repertoires were generated with immunoSEQ multiplex PCR, while TCRdb's copy carries only in-frame clones and drops some. The top ten clones hold 1.5% to 2% of a sample with some 2,100,000 clones, 90% to 95% of them seen once. Sequenced input: naive CD8+ T cells from PBMCs. Receptor source: a man between 18 and 29 years old in good health. Some clones in this sample may be carry-over from other donors' samples.

V and J are TRBV7-6 and TRBJ1-1; D remains ambiguous. CDR3 length: 15 residues. Trimming cost V 0 bases and J 4 bases, with 12 bases left between them. Germline lookup yields CDR1 SGHVS and CDR2 FNYEAQ. The CDR3 here is CASSLAPEIRTEAFF. The CDR3, as DNA: TGTGCCAGCAGCTTAGCTCCGGAGATTCGCACTGAAGCTTTCTTT.

This chain connects TRBV28 to TRBJ1-5, with D possibly TRBD1 on 5 matching bases. In germline, CDR1 is MDHEN, CDR2 SYDVKM. The CDR3 consists of 11 residues. Trimming left V 8 bases short and J 7 bases short, with 9 bases between. Written as DNA, the CDR3 is TGTGCCAGCGGGGGAGGGCAGCCCCAGCATTTT. Translated: CASGGGQPQHF.

This clone was detected once. The chain is built from TRBV28 and TRBJ1-4; no clear D. Between the trimmed V and J ends, which lost 10 bases and 8 bases, there was a span of 23 bases. Germline CDR1 MDHEN, CDR2 SYDVKM. This CDR3 has 15 amino acids. In DNA form, the CDR3 reads TGTGCCACCAGCATTTACCTGAGCAAACGGGAAAAACTGTTTTTT. It yields the protein CATSIYLSKREKLFF.

This chain links TRBV6-5 with TRBJ2-1; 10 nucleotides agree with TRBD1. Germline trimming cut 8 bases from V and 7 bases from J; bases unmatched to any gene: 5. The germline V gene has CDR1 MNHEY and CDR2 SVGAGI. The CDR3 has 13 amino acids. CDR3 sequence (DNA): TGTGCCAGCGGTTGGGACAGGGGAAATGAGCAGTTCTTC. Residues: CASGWDRGNEQFF.

The chain couples TRBV7-8 to TRBJ1-3; tentatively, D is TRBD1 (5 bases). Germline-derived CDR1 and CDR2 are SGHVS and FQNEAQ. The CDR3 sequence is 14 residues long. The germline V and J ends were trimmed by 5 bases and 2 bases, with 10 bases remaining between them. The CDR3 region has the DNA TGTGCCAGCAGCCCCTCCAGGGCTGGAAACACCATATATTTT. Its protein product is CASSPSRAGNTIYF.

The chain is built from TRBV9 and TRBJ1-4; maybe TRBD1 (6 bases). Germline V gene sequence: CDR1 SGDLS, CDR2 YYNGEE. The CDR3 runs 15 residues. Trimming left V 1 base short and J 3 bases short, with 10 bases between. The CDR3 sequence: CASSVSGTPNEKLFF. In DNA, the CDR3 is TGTGCCAGCAGCGTAAGCGGGACACCTAATGAAAAACTGTTTTTT.

The V call is TRBV4-2, the J call TRBJ2-7, with 11 bases identical to TRBD1. Germline CDR1 is LGHNA and CDR2 is YNFKEQ. The length of the CDR3 is 16 residues. The V segment lost 4 bases and the J segment 3 bases; nucleotides outside the gene matches: 8. CDR3 amino acids: CASSPLAGTGGYEQYF. The CDR3 bases are TGTGCCAGCAGCCCGCTCGCCGGGACAGGGGGCTACGAGCAGTACTTC.

As DNA, the CDR3 is TGTGCCAGCATTGAACAGGGAATAACCGGGGAGCTGTTTTTT. Translated: CASIEQGITGELFF. V gene TRBV6-6 combines with J gene TRBJ2-2; D perhaps matches TRBD1 (6 bases). V was cut by 7 bases and J by 5 bases, with 14 bases left in between. The germline gives CDR1 MNHNY, CDR2 SVGAGI (reference sequence). This CDR3 is 14 amino acids long.

The V call is TRBV4-1, the J call TRBJ2-1; TRBD2 aligns across 8 bases. Per the germline V gene, CDR1 is MGHRA and CDR2 is YSYEKL. The CDR3 is 20 residues long. V shed 3 bases and J 5 bases; nucleotides not matched to a gene: 21. CDR3: CASSHPSSRAEAGADNEQFF. DNA of the CDR3: TGCGCCAGCAGCCACCCTAGTTCCCGCGCAGAAGCGGGAGCCGACAATGAGCAGTTCTTC.

The chain couples TRBV5-1 to TRBJ2-3; D is undetermined. The germline V gene encodes CDR1 SGHRS and CDR2 YFSETQ. The CDR3 consists of 13 residues. Trimming shortened V by 5 bases and J by 0 bases, and 7 bases separated the two germline ends. CDR3 in amino acids: CASRQSSTDTQYF. As DNA, the CDR3 is TGCGCCAGCAGGCAGTCGAGCACAGATACGCAGTATTTT.

The gene calls are TRBV7-2 and TRBJ1-2; D gene unclear. The V and J ends lost 9 bases and 6 bases respectively, with 23 bases between them. Per the germline V gene, CDR1 is SGHTA and CDR2 is FQGNSA. This CDR3 has 15 residues. CDR3 bases: TGTGCCAGTAGCCCTCTAGCCGCGGCAGAAGATGGCTACACCTTC. This codes for CASSPLAAAEDGYTF.

The chain employs TRBV19 and TRBJ2-1, with 7 bases fitting TRBD2. V lost 1 base to trimming and J lost 8 bases; unmatched junction nucleotides: 5. The CDR3 length is 14 residues. Germline V gene data show CDR1 as LNHDA and CDR2 as SQIVND (reference sequence). The CDR3 is CASSIGTSRDEQFF. The CDR3 DNA reads as TGTGCCAGTAGTATAGGGACTAGTCGAGATGAGCAGTTCTTC. The complete variable domain, with remaining parts taken from reference TRBV19 and TRBJ2-1, reads DGGITQSPKYLFRKEGQNVTLSCEQNLNHDAMYWYRQDPGQGLRLIYYSQIVNDFQKGDIAEGYSVSREKKESFPLTVTSAQKNPTAFYLCASSIGTSRDEQFFGPGTRLTVL.

This chain uses TRBV7-8 with TRBJ1-5; D call uncertain. CDR1 and CDR2 from the germline V gene are SGHVS and FQNEAQ. The CDR3 extends over 16 amino acids. Trimming removed 1 base at V and 0 bases at J, with 10 bases between. In DNA, the CDR3 is TGTGCCAGCAGCTTAGACACAAGATATAGCAATCAGCCCCAGCATTTT. It translates to CASSLDTRYSNQPQHF.

Only one count was recorded for this clone. The V gene is TRBV7-9, the J gene TRBJ2-1; 7 bases agree with TRBD2. This CDR3 region has 14 residues. Germline-derived CDR1 and CDR2 are SEHNR and FQNEAQ (reference sequence). Trimming cost V 5 bases and J 8 bases; bases outside gene matches: 9. CDR3 sequence (DNA): TGTGCCAGCAGCCGGGGAGGGGTAGTCGATGAGCAGTTCTTC. This encodes CASSRGGVVDEQFF.

The chain has TRBV18 and TRBJ1-5, with TRBD1 matching 10 bases. The V segment lost 2 bases and the J segment 5 bases; nucleotides outside the gene matches: 6. The V gene's germline CDR1 is KGHSH and CDR2 LQKENI. The CDR3 has 16 residues. CDR3 sequence reads: CASSPGGQGPYQPQHF. DNA for the CDR3: TGTGCCAGCTCACCAGGGGGACAGGGGCCCTATCAGCCCCAGCATTTT.

The chain links TRBV20-1 to TRBJ1-6; D gene ambiguous. The ends were cut back, 5 bases at V and 10 bases at J, with 3 bases in the middle. From germline, CDR1 is DFQATT and CDR2 SNEGSKA (reference sequence). The CDR3 sequence is 9 residues long. The DNA for the CDR3 is TGCAGTGCTCAATCACCCCTCCACTTT. Its translation: CSAQSPLHF.

The chain has TRBV30 and TRBJ2-7; 9 nucleotides line up with TRBD2. Trimming took 2 bases from V and 7 from J; bases not matched to a gene: 3. CDR3 length: 12 amino acids. Germline V gene data show CDR1 as GTSNPN and CDR2 as SVGIG (reference sequence). Written as DNA, the CDR3 is TGTGCCTGGAGTCCGACTAGCGGAGAGCAGTACTTC. This encodes CAWSPTSGEQYF.

The chain has TRBV29-1 and TRBJ2-1; D may be TRBD2 (5 bases). This CDR3 contains 12 residues. With 6 bases removed from V and 6 bases from J, the gap between germline ends came to 12 bases. In germline, CDR1 is SQVTM, CDR2 ANQGSEA. CDR3 loop: CSVPDFINEQFF. CDR3 sequence (DNA): TGCAGCGTCCCGGACTTTATCAATGAGCAGTTCTTC.

This chain connects TRBV28 to TRBJ1-5, with D tentatively TRBD1 (6 bases). V lost 7 bases, J lost 2 bases, and 15 bases lay in between. The CDR3 covers 15 residues. Per germline, CDR1 MDHEN and CDR2 SYDVKM. The CDR3 spells CASIPDRWGNQPQHF. The CDR3 nucleotides are TGTGCCAGCATTCCAGACAGGTGGGGCAATCAGCCCCAGCATTTT.

This clone occurred once. V and J are TRBV7-8 and TRBJ2-5; TRBD2 agrees at 7 bases. Germline CDR1 and CDR2: SGHVS and FQNEAQ. V shed 4 bases and J 4 bases; nucleotides not matched to a gene: 9. This CDR3 region has 15 residues. CDR3 loop: CASSWSGTTRETQYF. The DNA for the CDR3 is TGTGCCAGCAGCTGGTCCGGGACTACGCGAGAGACCCAGTACTTC.

The CDR3 reads CASTGTVLQETQYF. The CDR3 DNA reads TGTGCCAGCACTGGGACAGTTTTACAAGAGACCCAGTACTTC. The chain couples TRBV28 to TRBJ2-5, with TRBD1 identical over 7 bases. The trim removed 7 bases at V and 2 bases at J, leaving 7 bases unmatched. CDR1 and CDR2 (germline): MDHEN, SYDVKM. This CDR3 is 14 amino acids long.

A note on this clone: The same CDR3 can be traced to other DNA sequences in this sample. The chain uses TRBV9 and TRBJ1-5; no reliable D call. Per the germline V gene, CDR1 is SGDLS and CDR2 is YYNGEE. V lost 2 bases to trimming and J lost 5 bases, with 11 bases between them. The CDR3 has 14 residues. The CDR3 loop is CASSVGVRDQPQHF. CDR3 sequence (DNA): TGTGCCAGCAGCGTTGGCGTGAGGGATCAGCCCCAGCATTTT.

The genes are TRBV29-1 and TRBJ2-7; either TRBD1 or TRBD2 may supply D (5 bases each). This CDR3 spans 14 amino acids. Germline lookup yields CDR1 SQVTM and CDR2 ANQGSEA. The ends were cut back, 0 bases at V and 5 bases at J, with 14 bases in the middle. CDR3 region: CSVEEVGTVHEQYF. CDR3 nucleotide sequence: TGCAGCGTTGAAGAAGTAGGGACCGTCCACGAGCAGTACTTC.

This chain uses TRBV2 with TRBJ2-1; TRBD2 agrees at 14 bases. After removal of 3 bases from V and 4 bases from J, the junction contained 17 bases not matched to a gene. The germline V gene has CDR1 SNHLY and CDR2 FYNNEI. The CDR3 totals 21 residues. The CDR3 sequence: CASSEEKKGLAGVNLYNEQFF. The CDR3 DNA reads as TGTGCCAGCAGTGAGGAAAAGAAGGGACTAGCGGGGGTTAACCTTTACAATGAGCAGTTCTTC.

The genes are TRBV28 and TRBJ2-3; D could derive from TRBD1 or TRBD2 (5 bases each). The CDR3 loop spans 15 amino acids. The germline V and J ends were trimmed by 3 bases and 4 bases, with 14 bases remaining between them. The germline CDR1 and CDR2 sequences are MDHEN and SYDVKM. The DNA for the CDR3 is TGTGCCAGCAGTTTGGTACAGGAGGTCGCAGATACGCAGTATTTT. Residues: CASSLVQEVADTQYF.

This sequence joins TRBV21-1 and TRBJ2-7; TRBD2, the D gene given by the table, was not confirmed from the DNA. TRBV21-1 is termed a pseudogene. This CDR3 region has 20 residues. The CDR3 here is CASSKEKRQNSGRAIYEQYF. CDR3 in DNA: TGTGCCAGCAGCAAAGAAAAAAGACAGAATAGCGGGAGGGCCATCTACGAGCAGTACTTC.

This clone was picked up one time. The CDR3 sequence is CASSFVGTGNTGELFF. In nucleotides, the CDR3 is TGTGCCAGCAGCTTCGTAGGGACAGGGAACACCGGGGAGCTGTTTTTT. The chain is built from TRBV7-3 and TRBJ2-2; 8 positions agree with TRBD1. CDR3 length: 16 amino acids. Trimming at V came to 3 bases and at J to 1 base, leaving 4 bases not matched to a gene. Per the germline V gene, CDR1 is SGHTA and CDR2 is FQGTGA.

V usage is TRBV21-1 and J usage is TRBJ2-5; TRBD2 was called by the table and not checked on the DNA. TRBV21-1 is noted as a pseudogene. This CDR3 has 15 amino acids. CDR3: CASSIHGESGETQYF. CDR3 sequence (DNA): TGTGCCAGCAGCATTCATGGGGAGTCGGGAGAGACCCAGTACTTC.

For this clone: Other DNA sequences from this sample encode an identical CDR3 as well. The V call is TRBV7-9, the J call TRBJ2-7; possible D gene TRBD1, 5 bases. CDR1 SEHNR and CDR2 FQNEAQ come from the germline V gene (reference sequence). V was pared by 5 bases and J by 1 base, with 9 bases between. The CDR3 consists of 13 residues. The CDR3 loop reads CASSPDSSYEQYF. CDR3 DNA sequence: TGTGCCAGCAGCCCCGACAGTTCCTACGAGCAGTACTTC.

This chain uses TRBV30 with TRBJ1-4; 10 positions match TRBD1. Germline assignment: CDR1 GTSNPN and CDR2 SVGIG (reference sequence). This CDR3 is 16 amino acids long. V dropped 8 bases and J dropped 2; count of bases not matched to a gene: 11. DNA for the CDR3: TGTGCCCGATGTCGCGACAGGGGGCTTACTAATGAAAAACTGTTTTTT. Protein product: CARCRDRGLTNEKLFF.

The V gene is TRBV6-5, the J gene TRBJ2-3; 7 bases line up with TRBD2. The CDR3 consists of 16 residues. V trimming: 2 bases; J trimming: 2 bases; junction bases outside the gene matches: 7. Germline V CDR1 and CDR2: MNHEY, SVGAGI. CDR3 in DNA: TGTGCCAGCAGTTACGACCGGGAGGAGGCCACAGATACGCAGTATTTT. It codes for CASSYDREEATDTQYF.

The chain uses TRBV9 and TRBJ1-2; perhaps TRBD1 as D (6 bases). The CDR3 extends over 13 amino acids. From germline, CDR1 is SGDLS and CDR2 YYNGEE. V gave up 4 bases and J gave up 8 bases, with 15 bases separating them. Here the CDR3 reads CASSQGTSTGYTF. Here the CDR3 DNA reads TGTGCCAGCAGCCAGGGGACATCAACCGGCTACACCTTC.